This is a list of T cell receptor beta chains from one sample in a study of OX40 agonist ivuxolimab in advanced cancers. Libraries were prepared by immunoSEQ multiplex PCR; TCRdb keeps only in-frame clonotypes and omits some of them. The repertoire holds 70,000 or so clones, with around 91% as singletons. Sample: CD4+ or CD8+ T cells sorted from blood, taken in a trial of the OX40 agonist ivuxolimab. These receptors were collected from an adult with an advanced solid tumor such as melanoma, head and neck, liver or kidney cancer. CDR3s include the opening cysteine and the closing phenylalanine or tryptophan. The D gene is left open where the match is weak. Clone size appears in some rows only: once, few, many, or a class for an expanded clone.

D gene | J gene | clone size | V gene | CDR3 protein | CDR3 DNA
TRBD1 | TRBJ1-2 | . | TRBV19 | CASSSLGTGLF | TGTGCCAGTAGTTCCCTTGGGACAGGCCTCTTC
. | TRBJ1-5 | . | TRBV6-4 | CASTRWGQQPQHF | TGTGCCAGCACCCGATGGGGGCAGCAGCCCCAGCATTTT
. | TRBJ1-4 | . | TRBV21-1 | CASSRGTTTNEKLFF | TGTGCCAGCAGCCGAGGGACCACAACTAATGAAAAACTGTTTTTT
. | TRBJ2-1 | . | TRBV11-2 | CASSPREGTGTYNEQFF | TGTGCCAGCAGCCCCCGGGAGGGGACAGGCACCTACAATGAGCAGTTCTTC
. | TRBJ1-1 | once | TRBV5-6 | CASSLGVNTEAFF | TGTGCCAGCAGCTTGGGGGTGAACACTGAAGCTTTCTTT
TRBD2 | TRBJ2-1 | . | TRBV29-1 | CSVDSGPGRNEQFF | TGCAGCGTAGACTCGGGGCCCGGGAGGAATGAGCAGTTCTTC
. | TRBJ1-5 | . | TRBV11-2 | CASSLSGQPQHF | TGTGCCAGCAGCTTGAGCGGTCAGCCCCAGCATTTT
TRBD1 | TRBJ2-1 | . | TRBV7-9 | CASSFPTGRLVNEQFF | TGTGCCAGCAGCTTCCCGACAGGGCGATTAGTCAATGAGCAGTTCTTC
TRBD1 | TRBJ2-3 | . | TRBV7-6 | CASSQGAFSDTQYF | TGTGCCAGCAGCCAGGGGGCCTTTTCAGATACGCAGTATTTT
. | TRBJ1-2 | . | TRBV21-1 | CASSKARKSSGGQPYGYTF | TGTGCCAGCAGCAAAGCGCGGAAGTCAAGCGGGGGGCAACCTTATGGCTACACCTTC
TRBD1 | TRBJ2-3 | . | TRBV6-6 | CASSNRGPQDTQYF | TGTGCCAGCAGTAACAGGGGGCCGCAAGATACGCAGTATTTT
. | TRBJ1-1 | . | TRBV9 | CASSVGSPRDNTEAFF | TGTGCCAGCAGCGTAGGGTCCCCCAGGGATAACACTGAAGCTTTCTTT
TRBD1 | TRBJ2-3 | . | TRBV12-5 | CASGLTPQGARTDTQYF | TGTGCTAGTGGTTTGACCCCCCAGGGGGCCCGCACAGATACGCAGTATTTT
. | TRBJ1-2 | . | TRBV11-2 | CASRRPAGPKSNYGYTF | TGTGCCAGCAGACGGCCGGCTGGTCCAAAGTCTAACTATGGCTACACCTTC
TRBD1 | TRBJ2-5 | . | TRBV25-1 | CASSELGTGGFQETQYF | TGTGCCAGCAGTGAATTGGGGACAGGGGGTTTCCAAGAGACCCAGTACTTC
. | TRBJ1-4 | . | TRBV15 | CATSREGSLLFF | TGTGCCACCAGCAGAGAAGGGTCACTGCTGTTTTTT
. | TRBJ2-7 | . | TRBV6-1 | CASSAGGRVTYEQYF | TGTGCCAGCAGTGCTGGAGGGCGGGTGACCTACGAGCAGTACTTC
. | TRBJ1-5 | . | TRBV19 | CASSIPSGRRQPQHF | TGTGCCAGTAGTATACCGTCAGGGCGCAGACAGCCCCAGCATTTT
. | TRBJ1-1 | . | TRBV25-1 | CASKGTSEAFF | TGTGCCAGCAAGGGAACGTCTGAAGCTTTCTTT
TRBD1 | TRBJ1-2 | . | TRBV30 | CAWNRDSTNYGYTF | TGTGCCTGGAACCGGGACAGTACTAACTATGGCTACACCTTC
. | TRBJ1-5 | . | TRBV11-2 | CASSLVGRYQPQHF | TGTGCCAGCAGCTTAGTCGGCAGATATCAGCCCCAGCATTTT
. | TRBJ2-7 | . | TRBV7-3 | CASSPRDSSGGPRNF | TGTGCCAGCAGCCCTCGGGACAGTTCAGGAGGGCCCAGAAACTTC
. | TRBJ2-3 | . | TRBV4-1 | CASSHQDLIGTDTQYF | TGCGCCAGCAGCCACCAAGATCTTATCGGCACAGATACGCAGTATTTT
TRBD1 | TRBJ2-7 | . | TRBV7-8 | CASSLLGQGKYF | TGTGCCAGCAGCCTACTGGGACAGGGGAAGTACTTC
TRBD1 | TRBJ2-7 | . | TRBV5-1 | CASSSVAMTGPYEQYF | TGCGCCAGCAGCTCGGTAGCGATGACAGGGCCCTACGAGCAGTACTTC
TRBD1 | TRBJ2-2 | . | TRBV6-1 | CASSGQGADTGELFF | TGTGCCAGCAGTGGACAGGGGGCGGACACCGGGGAGCTGTTTTTT
. | TRBJ1-1 | . | TRBV7-9 | CASSLASGQGSAEAFF | TGTGCCAGCAGCTTAGCGAGTGGACAAGGGTCTGCTGAAGCTTTCTTT
. | TRBJ2-3 | . | TRBV5-8 | CASSLGEGPPTDPQYF | TGTGCCAGCAGCTTGGGAGAGGGCCCGCCGACAGATCCGCAGTATTTT
TRBD1 | TRBJ1-1 | . | TRBV19 | CASTRQGYTEAFF | TGTGCCAGTACTAGACAGGGGTACACTGAAGCTTTCTTT
. | TRBJ2-3 | . | TRBV30 | CAWTKKGLSGPDTQYF | TGTGCCTGGACCAAGAAGGGATTATCTGGTCCAGATACGCAGTATTTT
TRBD1 | TRBJ1-1 | . | TRBV11-1 | CASRRQGATLEAFF | TGTGCCAGCAGACGACAGGGGGCGACCCTTGAAGCTTTCTTT
TRBD2 | TRBJ2-5 | . | TRBV19 | CASTPGLAGGGEETQYF | TGTGCCAGTACCCCGGGACTAGCGGGGGGGGGCGAGGAGACCCAGTACTTC
. | TRBJ1-2 | . | TRBV4-1 | CASSQAQDPYGYTF | TGCGCCAGCAGCCAAGCCCAGGACCCCTATGGCTACACCTTC
. | TRBJ2-1 | . | TRBV25-1 | CASSEGQRAVSEQFF | TGTGCCAGCAGTGAAGGGCAACGGGCCGTTTCTGAGCAGTTCTTC
. | TRBJ2-7 | . | TRBV5-1 | CASSFDGYEQYF | TGCGCCAGCAGCTTCGACGGATACGAGCAGTACTTC
TRBD2 | TRBJ2-3 | . | TRBV14 | CASSLLAGGLTDTQYF | TGTGCCAGCAGCCTACTAGCGGGAGGTCTCACAGATACGCAGTATTTT